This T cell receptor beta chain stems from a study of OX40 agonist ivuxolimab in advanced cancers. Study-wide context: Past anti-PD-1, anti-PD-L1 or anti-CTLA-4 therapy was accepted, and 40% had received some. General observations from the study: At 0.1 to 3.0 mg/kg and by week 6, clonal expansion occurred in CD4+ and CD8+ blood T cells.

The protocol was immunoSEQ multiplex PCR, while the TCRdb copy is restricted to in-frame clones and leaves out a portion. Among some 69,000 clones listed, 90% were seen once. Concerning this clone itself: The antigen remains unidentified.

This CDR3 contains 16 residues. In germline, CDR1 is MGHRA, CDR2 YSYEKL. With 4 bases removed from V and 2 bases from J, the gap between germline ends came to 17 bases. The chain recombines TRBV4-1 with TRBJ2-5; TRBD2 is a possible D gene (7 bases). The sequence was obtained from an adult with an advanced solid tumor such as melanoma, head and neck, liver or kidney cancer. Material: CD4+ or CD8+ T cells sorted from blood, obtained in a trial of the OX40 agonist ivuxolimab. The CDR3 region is CASSPNYREGQETQYF. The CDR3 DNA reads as TGCGCCAGCAGCCCCAATTACAGGGAGGGTCAAGAGACCCAGTACTTC.